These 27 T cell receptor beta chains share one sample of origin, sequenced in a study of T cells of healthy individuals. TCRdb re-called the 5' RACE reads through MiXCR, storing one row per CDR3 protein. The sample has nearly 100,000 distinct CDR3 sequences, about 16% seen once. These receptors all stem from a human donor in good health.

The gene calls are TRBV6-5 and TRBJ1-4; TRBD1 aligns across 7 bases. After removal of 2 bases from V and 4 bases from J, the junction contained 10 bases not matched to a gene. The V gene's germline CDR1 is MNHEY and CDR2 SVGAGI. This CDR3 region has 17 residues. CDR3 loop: CASSYTQGSRGNEKLFF. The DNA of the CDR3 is TGTGCCAGCAGTTACACACAGGGGAGTCGTGGTAATGAAAAACTGTTTTTT.

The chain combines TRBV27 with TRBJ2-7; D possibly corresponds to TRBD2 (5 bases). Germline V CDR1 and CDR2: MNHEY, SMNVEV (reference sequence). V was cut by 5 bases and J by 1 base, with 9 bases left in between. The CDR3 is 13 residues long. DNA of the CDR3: TGTGCCAGCAGTATAACTAGTTCCTACGAGCAGTACTTC. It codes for CASSITSSYEQYF.

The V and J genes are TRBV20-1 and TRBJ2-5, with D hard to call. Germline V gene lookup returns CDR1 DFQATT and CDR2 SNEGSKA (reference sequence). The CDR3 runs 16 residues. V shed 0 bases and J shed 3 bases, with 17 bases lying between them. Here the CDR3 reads CSARDGGPNIKETQYF. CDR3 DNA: TGCAGTGCTAGAGATGGTGGACCTAACATAAAAGAGACCCAGTACTTC.

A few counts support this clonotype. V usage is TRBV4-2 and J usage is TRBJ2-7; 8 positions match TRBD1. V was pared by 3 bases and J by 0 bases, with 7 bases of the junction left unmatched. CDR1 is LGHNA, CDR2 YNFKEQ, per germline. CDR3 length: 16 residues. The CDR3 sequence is CASSHPTGGNSYEQYF. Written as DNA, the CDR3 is TGTGCCAGCAGCCATCCCACAGGGGGGAACTCCTACGAGCAGTACTTC.

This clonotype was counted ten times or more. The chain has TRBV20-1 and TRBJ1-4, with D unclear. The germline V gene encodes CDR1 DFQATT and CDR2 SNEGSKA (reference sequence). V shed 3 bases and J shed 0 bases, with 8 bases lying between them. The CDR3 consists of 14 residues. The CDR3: CSASRQATNEKLFF. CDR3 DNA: TGCAGTGCTAGTAGACAAGCAACTAATGAAAAACTGTTTTTT.

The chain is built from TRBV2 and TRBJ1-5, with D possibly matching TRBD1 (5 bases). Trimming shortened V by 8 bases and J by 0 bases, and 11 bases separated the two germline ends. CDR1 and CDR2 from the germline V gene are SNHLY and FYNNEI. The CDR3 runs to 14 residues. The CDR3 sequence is CASGTANSNQPQHF. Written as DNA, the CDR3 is TGTGCCAGCGGGACGGCTAATAGCAATCAGCCCCAGCATTTT.

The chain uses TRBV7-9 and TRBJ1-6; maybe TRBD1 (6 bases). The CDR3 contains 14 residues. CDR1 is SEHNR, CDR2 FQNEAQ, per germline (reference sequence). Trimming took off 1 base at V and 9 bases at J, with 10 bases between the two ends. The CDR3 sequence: CASSLGDTSSPLHF. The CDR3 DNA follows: TGTGCCAGCAGCTTAGGGGACACTTCTTCACCCCTCCACTTT.

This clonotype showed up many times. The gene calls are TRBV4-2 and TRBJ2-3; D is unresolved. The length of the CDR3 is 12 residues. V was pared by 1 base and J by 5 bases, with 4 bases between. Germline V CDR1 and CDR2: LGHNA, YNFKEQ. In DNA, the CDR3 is TGTGCCAGCAGCCAAGGGGGAGATACGCAGTATTTT. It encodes CASSQGGDTQYF.

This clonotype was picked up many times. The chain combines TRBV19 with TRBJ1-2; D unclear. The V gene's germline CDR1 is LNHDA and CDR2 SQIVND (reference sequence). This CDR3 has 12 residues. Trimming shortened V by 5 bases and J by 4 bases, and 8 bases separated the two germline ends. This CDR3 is CASSLGFYGYTF. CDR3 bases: TGTGCCAGTAGTCTGGGCTTCTATGGCTACACCTTC.

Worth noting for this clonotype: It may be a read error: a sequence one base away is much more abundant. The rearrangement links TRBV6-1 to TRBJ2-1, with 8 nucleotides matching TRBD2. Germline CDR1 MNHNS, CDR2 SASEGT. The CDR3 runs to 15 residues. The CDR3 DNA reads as TGTGCCAGCAGTGAATTGACGGGGGGGCACAATGAGCAGCTCTTC. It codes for CASSELTGGHNEQLF.

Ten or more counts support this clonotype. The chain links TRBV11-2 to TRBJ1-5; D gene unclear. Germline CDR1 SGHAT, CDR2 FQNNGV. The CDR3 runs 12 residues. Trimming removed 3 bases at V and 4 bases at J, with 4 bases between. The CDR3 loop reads CASSFSNQPQHF. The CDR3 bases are TGTGCCAGCAGCTTCTCAAATCAGCCCCAGCATTTT.

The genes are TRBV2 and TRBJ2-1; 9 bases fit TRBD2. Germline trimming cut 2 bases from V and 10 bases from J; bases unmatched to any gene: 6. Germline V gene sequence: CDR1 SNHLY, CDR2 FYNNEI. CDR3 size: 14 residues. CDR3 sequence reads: CASSEPAGGEEQFF. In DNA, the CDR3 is TGTGCCAGCAGTGAACCAGCGGGAGGTGAGGAGCAGTTCTTC.

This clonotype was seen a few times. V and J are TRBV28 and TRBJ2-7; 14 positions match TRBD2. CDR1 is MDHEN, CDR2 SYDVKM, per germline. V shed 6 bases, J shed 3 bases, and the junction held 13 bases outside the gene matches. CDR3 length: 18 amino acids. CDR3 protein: CASSTLGTSGRASYEQYF. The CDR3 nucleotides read TGTGCCAGCAGCACCCTTGGGACTAGCGGGAGAGCTAGCTACGAGCAGTACTTC.

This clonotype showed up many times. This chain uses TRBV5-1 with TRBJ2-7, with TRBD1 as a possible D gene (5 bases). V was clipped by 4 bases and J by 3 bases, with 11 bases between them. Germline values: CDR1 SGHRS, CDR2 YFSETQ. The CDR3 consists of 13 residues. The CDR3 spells CASSRREGYEQYF. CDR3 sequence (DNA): TGCGCCAGCAGCCGCAGGGAAGGCTACGAGCAGTACTTC.

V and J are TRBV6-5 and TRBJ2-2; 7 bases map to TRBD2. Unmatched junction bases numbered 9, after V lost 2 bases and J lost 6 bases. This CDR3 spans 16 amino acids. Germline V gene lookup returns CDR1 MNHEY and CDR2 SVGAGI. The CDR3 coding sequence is TGTGCCAGCAGTTACGGGGCAAGCGGGAAGTCCGGGGAGCTGTTTTTT. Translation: CASSYGASGKSGELFF.

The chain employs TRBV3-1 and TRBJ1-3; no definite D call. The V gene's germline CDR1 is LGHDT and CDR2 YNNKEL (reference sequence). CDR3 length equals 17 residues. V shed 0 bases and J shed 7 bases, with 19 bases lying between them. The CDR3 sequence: CASSQDRDLRSRNTIYF. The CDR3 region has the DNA TGTGCCAGCAGCCAAGATCGTGACCTTCGAAGCAGGAACACCATATATTTT.

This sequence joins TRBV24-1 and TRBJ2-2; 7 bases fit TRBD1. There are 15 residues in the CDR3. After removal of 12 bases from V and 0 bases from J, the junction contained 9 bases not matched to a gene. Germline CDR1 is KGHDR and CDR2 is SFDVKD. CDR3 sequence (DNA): TGTGCCCCCAAGACGACAGGGCCGAACACCGGGGAGCTGTTTTTT. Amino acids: CAPKTTGPNTGELFF.

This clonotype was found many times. The CDR3: CASSSRSIERTMNTEAFF. The DNA for the CDR3 is TGTGCCAGCAGTTCCCGTTCGATCGAAAGAACCATGAACACTGAAGCTTTCTTT. V usage is TRBV6-5 and J usage is TRBJ1-1; D uncertain. Germline CDR1 reads MNHEY; CDR2 reads SVGAGI. Trimming took off 4 bases at V and 0 bases at J, with 21 bases between the two ends. The CDR3 length is 18 residues.

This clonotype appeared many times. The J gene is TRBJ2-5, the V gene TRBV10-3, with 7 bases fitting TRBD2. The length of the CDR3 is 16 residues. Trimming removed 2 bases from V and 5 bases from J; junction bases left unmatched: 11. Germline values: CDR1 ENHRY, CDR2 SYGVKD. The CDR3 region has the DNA TGTGCCATCAGTGAGCATGCGGGGGAGCAATTGGAGACCCAGTACTTC. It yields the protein CAISEHAGEQLETQYF.

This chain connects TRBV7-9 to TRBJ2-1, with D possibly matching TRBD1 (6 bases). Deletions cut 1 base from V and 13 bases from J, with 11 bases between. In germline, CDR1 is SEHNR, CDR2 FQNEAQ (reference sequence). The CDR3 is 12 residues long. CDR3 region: CASSLEGVKQFF. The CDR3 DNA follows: TGTGCCAGCAGCTTAGAGGGGGTGAAACAGTTCTTC.

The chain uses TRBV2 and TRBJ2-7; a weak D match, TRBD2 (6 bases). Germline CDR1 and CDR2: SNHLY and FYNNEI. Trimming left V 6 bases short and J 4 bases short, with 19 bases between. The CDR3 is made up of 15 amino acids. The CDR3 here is CASRREGSLSYEQYF. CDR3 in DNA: TGTGCCAGCAGGCGGGAAGGGTCCCTCTCGTACGAGCAGTACTTC.

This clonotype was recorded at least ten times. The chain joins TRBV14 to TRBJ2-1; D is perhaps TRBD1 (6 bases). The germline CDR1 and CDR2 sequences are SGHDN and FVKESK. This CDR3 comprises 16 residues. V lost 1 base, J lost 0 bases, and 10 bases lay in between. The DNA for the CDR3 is TGTGCCAGCAGCCAAGTTGGGGGCTTCTCCTACAATGAGCAGTTCTTC. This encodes CASSQVGGFSYNEQFF.

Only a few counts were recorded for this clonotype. The CDR3, as DNA: TGTGCCAGCAGCCAAGTTCCCGGGACAGGGCACGATGAGCAGTTCTTC. It codes for CASSQVPGTGHDEQFF. The V call is TRBV3-1, the J call TRBJ2-1; the match to TRBD1 covers 9 bases. This CDR3 spans 16 amino acids. The V gene end was trimmed by 1 base and the J gene end by 8 bases; junction bases not matched to a gene: 9. Germline loops: CDR1 LGHDT, CDR2 YNNKEL (reference sequence).

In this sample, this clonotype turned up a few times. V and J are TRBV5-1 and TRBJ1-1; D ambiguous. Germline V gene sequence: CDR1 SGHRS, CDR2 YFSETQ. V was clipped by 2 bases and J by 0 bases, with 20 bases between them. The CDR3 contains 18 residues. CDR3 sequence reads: CASSLDPPLQRVNTEAFF. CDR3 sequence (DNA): TGCGCCAGCAGCTTAGATCCGCCATTACAGAGGGTGAACACTGAAGCTTTCTTT.

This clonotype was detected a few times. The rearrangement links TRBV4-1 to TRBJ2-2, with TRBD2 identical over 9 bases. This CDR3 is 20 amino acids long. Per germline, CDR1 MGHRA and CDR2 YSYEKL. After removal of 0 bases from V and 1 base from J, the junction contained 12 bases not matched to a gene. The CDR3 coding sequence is TGCGCCAGCAGCCAAGAACCCAGCGGGAGGCCTACTCGGAACACCGGGGAGCTGTTTTTT. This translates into CASSQEPSGRPTRNTGELFF.

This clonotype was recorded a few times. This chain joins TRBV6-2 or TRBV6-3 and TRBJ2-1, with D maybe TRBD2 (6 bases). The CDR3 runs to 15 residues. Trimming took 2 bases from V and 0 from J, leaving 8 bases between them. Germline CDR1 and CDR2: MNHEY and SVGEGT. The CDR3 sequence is CASSYGGSSYNEQFF. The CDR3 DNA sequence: TGTGCCAGCAGTTACGGGGGGAGCTCCTACAATGAGCAGTTCTTC.

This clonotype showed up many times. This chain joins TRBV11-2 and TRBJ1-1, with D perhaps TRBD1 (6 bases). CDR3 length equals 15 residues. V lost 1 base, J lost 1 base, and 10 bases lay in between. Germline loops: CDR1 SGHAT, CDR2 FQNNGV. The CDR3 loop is CASSLGGATNTEAFF. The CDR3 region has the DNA TGTGCCAGCAGCTTAGGGGGGGCTACGAACACTGAAGCTTTCTTT.